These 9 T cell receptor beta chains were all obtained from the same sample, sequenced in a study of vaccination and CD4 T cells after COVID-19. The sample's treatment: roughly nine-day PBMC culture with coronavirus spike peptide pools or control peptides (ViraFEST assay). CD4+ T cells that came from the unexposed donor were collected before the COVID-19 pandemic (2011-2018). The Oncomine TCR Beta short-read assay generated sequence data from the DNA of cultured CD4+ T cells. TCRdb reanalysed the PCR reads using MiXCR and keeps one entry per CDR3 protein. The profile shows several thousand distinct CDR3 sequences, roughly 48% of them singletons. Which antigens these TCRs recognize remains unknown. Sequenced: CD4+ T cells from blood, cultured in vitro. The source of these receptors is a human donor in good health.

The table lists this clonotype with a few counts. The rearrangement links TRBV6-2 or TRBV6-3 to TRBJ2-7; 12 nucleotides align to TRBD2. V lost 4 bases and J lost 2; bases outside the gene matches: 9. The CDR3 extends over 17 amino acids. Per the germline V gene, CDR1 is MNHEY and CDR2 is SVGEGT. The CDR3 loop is CASSSPRLAGDPYEQYF. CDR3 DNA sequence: TGTGCCAGCAGTTCCCCAAGACTAGCGGGGGACCCCTACGAGCAGTACTTC.

The CDR3 region is CASSFHTDTQYF. As DNA, the CDR3 is TGTGCCAGCAGCTTCCACACAGATACGCAGTATTTT. V and J are TRBV7-6 and TRBJ2-3; no clear D gene. In germline, CDR1 is SGHVS, CDR2 FNYEAQ. The CDR3 is 12 residues long. The germline V and J ends were trimmed by 3 bases and 2 bases, with 3 bases remaining between them.

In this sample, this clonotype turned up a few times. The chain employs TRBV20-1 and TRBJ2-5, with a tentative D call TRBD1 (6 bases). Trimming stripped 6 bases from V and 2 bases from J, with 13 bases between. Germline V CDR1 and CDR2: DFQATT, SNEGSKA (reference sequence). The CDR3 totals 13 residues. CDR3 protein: CSAPDRRQETQYF. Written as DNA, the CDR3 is TGCAGTGCACCAGACAGGCGGCAAGAGACCCAGTACTTC.

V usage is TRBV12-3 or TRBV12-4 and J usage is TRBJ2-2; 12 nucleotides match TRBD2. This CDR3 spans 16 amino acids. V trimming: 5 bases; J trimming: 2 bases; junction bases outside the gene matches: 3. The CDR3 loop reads CASSRLAGVNTGELFF. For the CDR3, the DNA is TGTGCCAGCAGTAGACTAGCGGGGGTCAACACCGGGGAGCTGTTTTTT.

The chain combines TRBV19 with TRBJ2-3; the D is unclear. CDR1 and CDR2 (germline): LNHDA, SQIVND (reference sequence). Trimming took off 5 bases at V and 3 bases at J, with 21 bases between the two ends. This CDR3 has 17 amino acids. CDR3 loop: CASSPNGVFAGTDTQYF. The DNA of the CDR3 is TGTGCCAGTAGTCCCAATGGGGTCTTCGCTGGGACAGATACGCAGTATTTT.

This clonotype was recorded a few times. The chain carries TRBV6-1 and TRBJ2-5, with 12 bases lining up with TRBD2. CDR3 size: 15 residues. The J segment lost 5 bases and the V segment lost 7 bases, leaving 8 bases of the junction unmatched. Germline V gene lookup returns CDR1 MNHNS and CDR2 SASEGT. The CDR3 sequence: CASNRASGRAETQYF. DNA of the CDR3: TGTGCCAGCAATAGGGCTAGCGGGAGGGCGGAGACCCAGTACTTC.

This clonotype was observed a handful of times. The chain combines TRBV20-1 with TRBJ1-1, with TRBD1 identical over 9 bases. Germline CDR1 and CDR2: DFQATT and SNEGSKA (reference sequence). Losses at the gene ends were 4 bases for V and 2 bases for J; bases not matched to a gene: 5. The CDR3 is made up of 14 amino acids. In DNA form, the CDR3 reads TGCAGTGCTACCCGGACAGGGGTTAACACTGAAGCTTTCTTT. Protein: CSATRTGVNTEAFF.

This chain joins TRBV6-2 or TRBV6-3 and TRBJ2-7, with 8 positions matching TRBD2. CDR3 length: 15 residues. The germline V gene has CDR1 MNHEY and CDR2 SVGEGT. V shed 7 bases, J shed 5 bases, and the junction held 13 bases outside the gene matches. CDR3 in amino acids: CASTKAGVWPNEQYF. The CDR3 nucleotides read TGTGCCAGCACCAAAGCGGGGGTCTGGCCAAACGAGCAGTACTTC.

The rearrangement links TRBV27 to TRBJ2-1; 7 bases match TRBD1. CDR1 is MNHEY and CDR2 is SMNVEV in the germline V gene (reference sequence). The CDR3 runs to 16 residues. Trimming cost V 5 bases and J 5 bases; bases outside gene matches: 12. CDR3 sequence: CASSVRQGPGDNEQFF. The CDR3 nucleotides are TGTGCCAGCAGTGTAAGACAGGGTCCAGGTGACAATGAGCAGTTCTTC.